This T cell receptor beta chain emerged from a study of blood T cells in healthy people across ages. A J-beta primer mix and a sample-barcoded 5' primer were used in a second PCR of roughly 6 to 11 cycles. TCRdb called the 5' RACE reads again in MiXCR, with one record for every CDR3 protein. The table lists nearly 1 million distinct CDR3 sequences, approximately 50% of them singletons. About this clonotype itself: Compared with germline, one end of the junction differs, possibly owing to a read error.

CDR3 length: 12 residues. The germline CDR1 and CDR2 sequences are SGHTA and FQGNSA. This chain links TRBV7-2 with TRBJ2-7; maybe TRBD1 (5 bases). Sequences were obtained from blood. This TCR was recovered from a woman in her sixties or seventies in good health. The CDR3: CAGSEQAHEQYF. The CDR3 DNA sequence: TGTGCCGGCAGCGAACAGGCCCACGAGCAGTACTTC.